The 10 T cell receptor beta chains below all came from one sample that was sequenced in a study of beta chain features in type 1 diabetes. Notes on the study in general: Type 1 diabetes patients had moderately but significantly shorter TCRB CDR3s in all four CD4+ subsets.

These receptors' targets are unknown. The study reverse transcribed the entire isolated RNA, so it sequenced expressed TCRB transcripts. Produced via immunoSEQ multiplex PCR; TCRdb's table is partial and in-frame only. The repertoire holds 52,000 or so clones, with roughly 52% as singletons. The sequenced material came from Tregs from blood. These receptors came from a woman aged 40 to 50 with type 1 diabetes.

This clone was seen a few times. The gene calls are TRBV11-1 and TRBJ2-1, with D perhaps TRBD2 (6 bases). The ends were cut back, 4 bases at V and 6 bases at J, with 19 bases in the middle. The germline CDR1 and CDR2 sequences are SGHAT and FQDESV (reference sequence). This CDR3 has 16 amino acids. CDR3 sequence: CASSYPGLRLRNEQFF. The CDR3 DNA follows: TGTGCCAGCAGCTACCCGGGACTTCGACTCCGCAATGAGCAGTTCTTC.

The chain has TRBV27 and TRBJ1-1; D unclear. Germline CDR1 reads MNHEY; CDR2 reads SMNVEV (reference sequence). CDR3 length: 13 amino acids. Trimming stripped 5 bases from V and 1 base from J, with 8 bases between. CDR3 nucleotide sequence: TGTGCCAGCAGTAAAACAGAGAACACTGAAGCTTTCTTT. Translated, it gives CASSKTENTEAFF.

This clone came up once. The V gene is TRBV5-1, the J gene TRBJ2-7; D is possibly TRBD2 (5 bases). The germline V gene has CDR1 SGHRS and CDR2 YFSETQ. CDR3 length: 13 amino acids. Trimming stripped 0 bases from V and 2 bases from J, with 6 bases between. For the CDR3, the DNA is TGCGCCAGCAGCTTGGCCGGGACCTACGAGCAGTACTTC. It is translated as CASSLAGTYEQYF. The variable domain in full, completed from reference TRBV5-1 and TRBJ2-7, reads KAGVTQTPRYLIKTRGQQVTLSCSPISGHRSVSWYQQTPGQGLQFLFEYFSETQRNKGNFPGRFSGRQFSNSRSEMNVSTLELGDSALYLCASSLAGTYEQYFGPGTRLTVT.

The count of this clone is one. This chain uses TRBV19 with TRBJ1-5; D is unclear. Germline CDR1 LNHDA, CDR2 SQIVND (reference sequence). This CDR3 is built from 16 residues. V was clipped by 6 bases and J by 0 bases, with 15 bases between them. The CDR3 DNA sequence: TGTGCCAGTAGGTCGGAGCCATCTTATAGCAATCAGCCCCAGCATTTT. It codes for CASRSEPSYSNQPQHF.

The chain recombines TRBV7-2 with TRBJ2-4, with 14 bases fitting TRBD2. This CDR3 is 18 amino acids long. Trimming took 3 bases from V and 5 from J; bases not matched to a gene: 9. The germline CDR1 and CDR2 sequences are SGHTA and FQGNSA. The CDR3, as DNA: TGTGCCAGCAGCTTTTTTGGACTAGCGGGAGGAGGGGAAAACATTCAGTACTTC. Translation: CASSFFGLAGGGENIQYF.

The V call is TRBV28, the J call TRBJ2-2; TRBD1 agrees at 9 bases. The V gene's germline CDR1 is MDHEN and CDR2 SYDVKM. The length of the CDR3 is 16 residues. With V trimmed by 6 bases and J by 5 bases, 10 bases remained unmatched. The DNA of the CDR3 is TGTGCCAGCAGGTCCCCCGGGACAGGGAAAACCGGGGAGCTGTTTTTT. It is translated as CASRSPGTGKTGELFF.

The rearrangement uses TRBV6-4 and TRBJ2-1; 9 bases line up with TRBD2. The CDR3 length is 15 residues. V lost 4 bases to trimming and J lost 4 bases; unmatched junction nucleotides: 5. CDR1 is MRHNA and CDR2 is SNTAGT in the germline V gene. The CDR3 nucleotides read TGTGCCAGCAGTGTCAGCGGGGGGCCATACAATGAGCAGTTCTTC. Encoded protein: CASSVSGGPYNEQFF.

The chain combines TRBV7-2 with TRBJ1-1; 8 nucleotides line up with TRBD1. Germline CDR1 SGHTA, CDR2 FQGNSA. This CDR3 spans 15 amino acids. V lost 1 base, J lost 2 bases, and 3 bases stayed unmatched. The DNA for the CDR3 is TGTGCCAGCAGCTTAGGACAGGGGAGTAACACTGAAGCTTTCTTT. Translation gives CASSLGQGSNTEAFF.

This sequence joins TRBV7-3 and TRBJ2-3, with a tentative D call TRBD2 (5 bases). V was pared by 2 bases and J by 0 bases, with 12 bases between. Germline CDR1 SGHTA, CDR2 FQGTGA. The CDR3 length is 16 residues. CDR3: CASSLGPRVSTDTQYF. The CDR3 region has the DNA TGTGCCAGCAGCTTAGGTCCGCGGGTGAGCACAGATACGCAGTATTTT. The variable domain in full, completed from reference TRBV7-3 and TRBJ2-3, reads GAGVSQTPSNKVTEKGKYVELRCDPISGHTALYWYRQSLGQGPEFLIYFQGTGAADDSGLPNDRFFAVRPEGSVSTLKIQRTERGDSAVYLCASSLGPRVSTDTQYFGPGTRLTVL.

This chain uses TRBV6-5 with TRBJ2-4, with 7 bases identical to TRBD1. Per germline, CDR1 MNHEY and CDR2 SVGAGI. CDR3 length: 14 amino acids. Trimming took 4 bases from V and 6 from J; bases not matched to a gene: 6. The CDR3 reads CASSLTGQLNIQYF. The CDR3 DNA sequence: TGTGCCAGCAGTTTAACGGGACAGCTAAACATTCAGTACTTC.